The subject of this entry is one T cell receptor beta chain. This specimen belongs to a study of blood T cell repertoires in COVID-19. As for the study in general: PBMCs, B-cell-depleted T cells, or T cells were the source of the cDNA or gDNA that made up the material.

Assay used: immunoSEQ multiplex PCR; TCRdb lists only in-frame clones, some missing. This sample has 250,000 to 300,000 clones, with about 86% found just once. V lost 8 bases to trimming and J lost 7 bases; unmatched junction nucleotides: 8. The CDR3 contains 14 residues. Germline V gene lookup returns CDR1 MDHEN and CDR2 SYDVKM. This chain joins TRBV28 and TRBJ1-6; 7 nucleotides agree with TRBD1. This receptor was obtained from a young man with acute COVID-19. The sequenced material came from PBMCs or T cells enriched from blood (not recorded which). As DNA, the CDR3 is TGTGCCAGCGATCTCCAGACAGGGAATTCACCCCTCCACTTT. This codes for CASDLQTGNSPLHF.